The clone carrying this TCR beta chain was observed a single time. No antigen is known for it. Separate from the approximately 670-subject first cohort was the 120-subject validation cohort, to which the donors belonged. This sample stems from a study of cytomegalovirus exposure and HLA in healthy donors. Study outcomes and limitations: A few CMV-associated chains were confirmed in vitro to be specific for CMV antigens. Associated with cytomegalovirus, according to the listing, were about 160 TCR beta chains.

The CDR3 covers 17 residues. TCRdb's copy holds only in-frame clones and misses some; the assay was immunoSEQ multiplex PCR. Of about 130,000 clones detected, 89% appear once; the ten largest clones hold 0.95% to 1.3%. The V and J genes are TRBV21-1 and TRBJ2-2; the table's D call TRBD1 went unverified against the DNA. TRBV21-1 is a listed pseudogene. Sequencing used PBMCs. This TCR derives from a woman aged 18-29 years in good health and CMV-seronegative. The CDR3 coding sequence is TGTGCCAGCAGCCCCCGAATCTACAGGGACAACACCGGGGAGCTGTTTTTT. This encodes CASSPRIYRDNTGELFF.